The present T cell receptor (beta chain) was sequenced within a study of OX40 agonist ivuxolimab in advanced cancers. For the study at large: Given to patients was ivuxolimab, an agonistic anti-OX40 (CD134) antibody. Partial responses were achieved by three patients: one hepatocellular carcinoma, two cutaneous melanoma.

This CDR3 region has 15 residues. Trimming shortened V by 0 bases and J by 9 bases, and 13 bases separated the two germline ends. The V gene's germline CDR1 is SGHRS and CDR2 YFSETQ. Using immunoSEQ multiplex PCR, the repertoire was profiled, and TCRdb retains in-frame clones only, with some absent. Of tens of thousands of clones in the sample, 84% were seen once. A word on this clone: What it binds is unknown.

Study-wide results and caveats: Normalized expansion of T-cell clones was also low for some nonresponders. The study did not work out the antigen specificity of the expanded peripheral T cells.

This TCR came from an adult with an advanced solid tumor such as melanoma, head and neck, liver or kidney cancer. The input for sequencing was CD4+ or CD8+ T cells sorted from blood, taken in a trial of the OX40 agonist ivuxolimab. The chain couples TRBV5-1 to TRBJ1-6; D remains ambiguous. CDR3 in DNA: TGCGCCAGCAGCTTGGCGGGCAGAGACCCTTCACCCCTCCACTTT. Its translation: CASSLAGRDPSPLHF.